The rows below give T cell receptor beta chains drawn from one sample of a study of blood T cell repertoires in COVID-19. The table came from immunoSEQ multiplex PCR; TCRdb's copy has only in-frame clones and leaves some out. Among 220,000 or so clones listed, more than 85% were seen once. Sequences were obtained from peripheral blood. The receptors stem from a man aged 55 to 70 with COVID-19, enrolled during active disease. The CDR3 runs from the conserved cysteine through the conserved F or W. The D gene is left open where the match is weak. Size tells how often a clone was seen (once, few, many) or the class of an expanded clone, and some rows leave it out.

>TRBV7-9|TRBD1|.|TRBJ1-1
TGTGCCAGCAGCTCCGGACAGGGTTTAGAAGCTTTCTTT
CASSSGQGLEAFF
>TRBV6-5|.|.|TRBJ1-2
TGTGCCCGAAGAGGGTACACCTATGGCTACACCTTC
CARRGYTYGYTF
>TRBV3-1/TRBV3-2|TRBD1|once|TRBJ1-4
TGTGCCAGCAGCCGCCTAACAGGGGGTCTGTTTTTT
CASSRLTGGLFF
>TRBV15|TRBD2|.|TRBJ2-2
TGTGCCACCAGCGTTGGGGAGGGGCTAGCGTCCGGGGAGCTGTTTTTT
CATSVGEGLASGELFF
>TRBV6-1|.|.|TRBJ2-6
TGTGCCAGCAGTGAATACAGCTCTGGGGCCAACGTCCTGACTTTC
CASSEYSSGANVLTF
>TRBV7-2|TRBD2|.|TRBJ2-2
TGTGCCAGCAGCGACGGACTAGCGGGTTACACCGGGGAGCTGTTTTTT
CASSDGLAGYTGELFF
>TRBV18|.|once|TRBJ1-1
TGTGCCAGCTCACCTCGACACATGAACACTGAAGCTTTCTTT
CASSPRHMNTEAFF
>TRBV6-6|.|.|TRBJ2-1
TGTGCCAGCAGCTCATACCAGGCCCTCTCTGGCAATGAGCAGTTCTTC
CASSSYQALSGNEQFF
>TRBV4-1|.|.|TRBJ2-1
TGCGCCAGCAGCCAACTCACCGGACTTTACAATGAGCAGTTCTTC
CASSQLTGLYNEQFF
>TRBV7-2|TRBD2|.|TRBJ2-7
TGTGCCAGCAGCTTAGCTGACGCCGGGGGGGGTTACGAGCAGTACTTC
CASSLADAGGGYEQYF
>TRBV20-1|.|.|TRBJ2-7
TGCAGTGCTAGATCCCTGGAGGAGCAGTACTTC
CSARSLEEQYF
>TRBV3-1/TRBV3-2|TRBD2|.|TRBJ2-1
TGTGCCAGCAGCCAAGGTCTAGCGGGAGGGCCCTACAATGAGCAGTTCTTC
CASSQGLAGGPYNEQFF
>TRBV27|.|.|TRBJ2-7
TGTGCCAGCAGTTTTACCTACCGCGACACCTCGCAGTACTTC
CASSFTYRDTSQYF
>TRBV24-1|.|.|TRBJ1-5
TGTGCCACCCTGGAGAGGGATAATCAGCCCCAGCATTTT
CATLERDNQPQHF
>TRBV10-3|TRBD1|.|TRBJ1-2
TGTGCCATCACTGCCGGGACAGGGGGCAGCTATGGCTACACCTTC
CAITAGTGGSYGYTF
>TRBV19|.|.|TRBJ1-3
TGTGCCAGTAGTACCTCAGGGGGAAACACCATATATTTT
CASSTSGGNTIYF
>TRBV3-1/TRBV3-2|TRBD2|.|TRBJ2-3
TGTGCCAGCAGCCAAGGGCTAGCGGCTAGCACAGATACGCAGTATTTT
CASSQGLAASTDTQYF
>TRBV29-1|.|.|TRBJ2-1
TGCAGCGTTGCGTGGGAGAGCTACAATGAGCAGTTCTTC
CSVAWESYNEQFF
>TRBV27|.|.|TRBJ2-5
TGTGCCAGCAGTTTAGGGTCCGGGGGTCGCCCGTTTCTAGAGACCCAGTACTTC
CASSLGSGGRPFLETQYF
>TRBV20-1|.|.|TRBJ2-3
TGCAGTGCCCGGAGTAGGGATACGCAGTATTTT
CSARSRDTQYF
>TRBV9|.|.|TRBJ1-2
TGTGCCAGCAGCGTAGACGGGGGGTCTAACTATGGCTACACCTTC
CASSVDGGSNYGYTF
>TRBV27|TRBD2|.|TRBJ2-3
TGTGCCAGCAGGCTAGCGGCCTCCGGGGATACGCAGTATTTT
CASRLAASGDTQYF